This record concerns one T cell receptor beta chain sequence. This clonotype was seen at least ten times. Its antigen is unknown. No much larger clonotype is one base removed from it; base qualities were not supplied. The entry originates in a study of T cells in Graves' hyperthyroidism and ophthalmopathy (dated by TCRdb to between 2019 and 2020). A note on the overall study: Peripheral blood samples were taken at initial diagnosis, before any treatment was given. A discovery cohort of about 95 patients, roughly 40 with Graves' ophthalmopathy and 55 to 60 with stable Graves' hyperthyroidism, was used to find distinguishing TCR V-J signatures. Prospective prediction of ophthalmopathy was tested in an independent validation cohort consisting of fewer than 20 hyperthyroidism patients and over 15 patients who later progressed to ophthalmopathy. The approximately 100 discovery patients were divided at random into training and test sets in a 7:3 ratio. In roughly six Graves' hyperthyroidism patients, the study also compared T-cell repertoires from thyroid tissue with T-cell repertoires from blood. Once sampling was done, hyperthyroidism patients were given methimazole at a starting dose of 30 mg daily, whereas ophthalmopathy patients were given high-dose intravenous methylprednisolone. The paper describes TCR Vbeta CDR3 sequencing of around 130 peripheral blood samples, made up of 43 ophthalmopathy patients, over 70 hyperthyroidism patients and roughly 17 progressor patients.

V and J are trimmed by 1 base and 0 bases, and the gene matches miss 2 bases of the junction. For CDR1 and CDR2, the germline V gene lists MNHEY and SVGEGT. The CDR3 sequence holds 16 residues, the cysteine and phenylalanine included. Only the CDR3 DNA is retained, 48 bases long and in frame from the first base. Ophthalmopathy patients had moderately to severely active disease, Clinical Activity Score of at least 3, NOSPECS grade of at least 4, and duration under 3 months. The study excluded patients with uncontrolled infections, other autoimmune diseases, pregnancy or lactation. Diagnoses were established on the basis of clinical symptoms, serum thyroxine and TRAb, thyroid ultrasound, and orbital computed tomography. PBMCs were isolated from about 10 ml of fresh peripheral blood by Ficoll-Paque density gradient centrifugation. Total RNA was extracted with Trizol reagent, and quality was checked on an Agilent 2100 Bioanalyzer.

The TCR beta CDR3 regions were amplified from RNA transcripts. The first round of RT-PCR for the TCR CDR3 was performed with the HTBI primer set and the Qiagen OneStep RT-PCR kit. The libraries were constructed in a second round of multiplex PCR and then size-selected and purified. The libraries were sequenced on an Illumina HiSeq2000 using paired-end 100 bp reads. In the authors' own workflow: SOAPnuke was used to process the raw data, throwing out any read that contained adapters or uncalled bases, had a mean Phred below 15, or lacked an exact constant-primer or identifier match. High-quality paired reads were merged using COPE v1.2.5, and each unique nucleotide sequence was defined as a clonotype. MiTCR v1.1 was used to align the clonotypes against IMGT TRBV, TRBD and TRBJ reference segments. Only V-J combinations with frequency above 0.0001, covering 98% to 99.2% of repertoires, were analysed. A TCS score was defined as the ratio of F50 (clonal expansion) to E x V (chaos), with BLOSUM62-based TCRdist applied between CDR3 peptides within each V-J. Welch's t-statistics and random forest reduced fewer than 600 V-J features to 10 to 15, which were used in a naive Bayes classifier (R e1071). The similarity between thyroid and blood repertoires was quantified using the Morisita-Horn index. TCRdb took the public reads, trimmed them with fastp at Q25, ran MiXCR for clone calling and kept in-frame beta chains. Each entry merges the rows of one CDR3 protein and shows their most common DNA and genes. The V and J calls come from TCRdb's annotation, not from the publication. The sample table holds fewer than 750,000 distinct CDR3 sequences, of which 14% to 15% were seen once. Jointly, the top ten make up 4% to 5.5% of the sample.

What the authors observed across the whole study: A 13 V-J signature model separated ophthalmopathy from stable hyperthyroidism, with approximately 86% sensitivity and 81.08% specificity in cross-validation and 80%/75% in testing. Sample size was not statistically predetermined, and blinding of investigators to group allocation was not performed. In validation, the model predicted progression to ophthalmopathy with just under 71% sensitivity and about 72% specificity, a median of approximately 6.7 months before onset. Most expanded thyroid clonotypes (frequency above 0.001) were also detected in blood, suggesting blood repertoires may reflect thyroid immune responses.

The receptor chain draws on TRBV6-2 or TRBV6-3 and TRBJ2-7, and 11 bases in between align with TRBD2. The receptor comes from a woman aged 40 to 50 with Graves' ophthalmopathy. Material for sequencing was blood. The DNA sequence follows: TGTGCCAGCAGTTACTTGGGACTAGCGGTCTCCTACGAGCAGTACTTC. The translation is CASSYLGLAVSYEQYF.